This note documents a single T cell receptor beta chain sequence. Its antigen is undetermined. The source of the sample is a study of cytomegalovirus exposure and HLA in healthy donors. Study-wide points: Most TCR sequences showed up rarely, but some public TCRs showed up in many donors. The classifier reportedly diagnosed cytomegalovirus status with high sensitivity and specificity.

Primers for the PCR totalled 60 Vbeta and 13 Jbeta. The repertoire was sequenced with immunoSEQ multiplex PCR; TCRdb's copy has only in-frame clones and lacks some. The sample lists roughly 120,000 clones; about four fifths were seen once. This TCR derives from a human donor in good health. Sample: PBMCs.

DNA for the CDR3: TGTGCCAGCAGCGACTCTAGCGGGGGGGCGGATACGCAGTATTTT. As protein: CASSDSSGGADTQYF. The genes are TRBV7-9 and TRBJ2-3; TRBD2 aligns across 12 bases. This CDR3 contains 15 residues. V lost 5 bases to trimming and J lost 6 bases; unmatched junction nucleotides: 6. The germline CDR1 and CDR2 sequences are SEHNR and FQNEAQ (reference sequence). Combining the CDR3 with reference TRBV7-9 and TRBJ2-3 gives the whole variable domain DTGVSQNPRHKITKRGQNVTFRCDPISEHNRLYWYRQTLGQGPEFLTYFQNEAQLEKSRLLSDRFSAERPKGSFSTLEIQRTEQGDSAMYLCASSDSSGGADTQYFGPGTRLTVL.